These 2 T cell receptor beta chains share one sample of origin, sequenced in a study of T cells in Graves' hyperthyroidism and ophthalmopathy. Amplification targeted TCR beta CDR3 regions from RNA transcripts. HTBI primers drove first-round RT-PCR of the TCR CDR3. MiXCR, run by TCRdb on the multiplex PCR reads, gives a single entry per CDR3 protein. The repertoire consists of a few hundred thousand distinct CDR3 sequences, with roughly 23% occurring once and the leading ten covering 50%. Specimen: blood. The receptors originated from a woman in her forties or fifties with Graves' hyperthyroidism.

This clonotype was seen a handful of times. The V gene is TRBV18, the J gene TRBJ1-5, with D possibly matching TRBD1 (5 bases). Deletions cut 2 bases from V and 7 bases from J, with 9 bases between. The CDR3 is 13 residues long. Germline CDR1 and CDR2: KGHSH and LQKENI. The DNA of the CDR3 is TGTGCCAGCTCACCAGGGGCAGAGCAGCCCCAGCATTTT. Translation: CASSPGAEQPQHF.

This clonotype was counted only a few times. Here the CDR3 reads CASSELGRDSGSPQHF. CDR3 in DNA: TGTGCCAGCAGTGAATTGGGGCGGGACAGTGGATCGCCCCAGCATTTT. This chain uses TRBV6-1 with TRBJ1-5, with 7 bases matching TRBD1. The CDR3 is 16 residues long. The germline V gene has CDR1 MNHNS and CDR2 SASEGT. V was clipped by 2 bases and J by 9 bases; unmatched bases: 13.